This is a list of T cell receptor beta chains from one sample in a study of blood T cell repertoires in COVID-19. Repertoires were generated with immunoSEQ multiplex PCR, while TCRdb's copy carries only in-frame clones and drops some. The top ten clones hold 9% of a sample with about 80,000 clones, approximately 82% of them seen once. Source material: peripheral blood. These receptors were taken from a human donor in a cohort sampled during active COVID-19. Both conserved end residues are part of each CDR3. A D gene is named only where the DNA matches it firmly. Size values are once, few and many counts, or a class for expanded clones, and some rows have none.

>NA|NA|TRBV2|TRBJ1-4
TGTGCCAGCAGTGAGAGGCTCGCAACTAATGAAAAACTGTTTTTT
CASSERLATNEKLFF
>once|NA|TRBV5-4|TRBJ1-2
TGTGCCAGCAGCTTGGCCGTCGGCTATGGCTACACCTTC
CASSLAVGYGYTF
>NA|TRBD2|TRBV4-2|TRBJ2-3
TGTGCCAGCAGCCAACCGGGACTAGCGGAGCCCCGGGTCACAGATACGCAGTATTTT
CASSQPGLAEPRVTDTQYF
>NA|TRBD1|TRBV13|TRBJ2-7
TGTGCCAGCAGCGACGGGACAGGGCTAACCTACGAGCAGTACTTC
CASSDGTGLTYEQYF
>NA|NA|TRBV5-1|TRBJ1-2
TGCGCCAGCAGCTTGGATAGCTCGGGGGGCTACACCTTC
CASSLDSSGGYTF
>NA|NA|TRBV29-1|TRBJ2-1
TGCAGCGTTGTAAAGGGACTGGGGTCCTACAATGAGCAGTTCTTC
CSVVKGLGSYNEQFF
>NA|TRBD1|TRBV29-1|TRBJ1-1
TGCAGCGTAGAACTGATCCAGGGGGGTGAAGCTTTCTTT
CSVELIQGGEAFF
>NA|NA|TRBV5-1|TRBJ1-1
TGCGCCAGCAGCTGGGATAGTACGCGACAGGTGATGAACACTGAAGCTTTCTTT
CASSWDSTRQVMNTEAFF
>NA|NA|TRBV14|TRBJ1-2
TGTGCCAGCAGCCTTACCGGGGGGCCCAACTATGGCTACACCTTC
CASSLTGGPNYGYTF
>once|NA|TRBV5-6|TRBJ1-2
TGTGCCAGCAGCTTGGCGGGCAGGGGAGAGGGCTACACCTTC
CASSLAGRGEGYTF
>NA|TRBD1|TRBV19|TRBJ2-6
TGTGCCAGTAGGCGAACAGGGGATGGGGCTGGGGCCAACGTCCTGACTTTC
CASRRTGDGAGANVLTF
>NA|TRBD1|TRBV9|TRBJ2-1
TGTGCCAGCAGCCTCTCCGGGACAGGGGGGTACAATGAGCAGTTCTTC
CASSLSGTGGYNEQFF
>NA|TRBD2|TRBV4-2|TRBJ2-1
TGTGCCAGCAGTCCCTCCTCACTAGCGGGGTCCAATGAGCAGTTCTTC
CASSPSSLAGSNEQFF
>NA|NA|TRBV6-5|TRBJ1-1
TGTGCCAGCAGTTACGTGGGCTCGCACACTGAAGCTTTCTTT
CASSYVGSHTEAFF
>NA|TRBD1|TRBV7-8|TRBJ2-7
TGTGCCAGCAGCTTAGCGAGACAGGGTTATGGCGAGCAGTACTTC
CASSLARQGYGEQYF
>NA|NA|TRBV6-1|TRBJ2-3
TGTGCCAGCAGTGAAGTTATGGGCGGGAGCACAGATACGCAGTATTTT
CASSEVMGGSTDTQYF
>NA|TRBD2|TRBV27|TRBJ2-7
TGTGCCAGCAGTCAAGCGGGGGCGGGTAGATACGAGCAGTACTTC
CASSQAGAGRYEQYF
>NA|TRBD1|TRBV19|TRBJ1-2
TGTGCTTGCAGGGGGCAATATGGCTACACCTTC
CACRGQYGYTF
>NA|TRBD1|TRBV18|TRBJ2-5
TGTGCCAGCTCACCGAACAGGGGGTTGCGGAAAGAGACCCAGTACTTC
CASSPNRGLRKETQYF
>once|TRBD2|TRBV7-6|TRBJ2-1
TGTGCCAGCAGCAACCAGAAGGGACTAGCGGGGGTTGAGCAGTTCTTC
CASSNQKGLAGVEQFF
>NA|TRBD1|TRBV7-2|TRBJ1-6
TGTGCCAGCAGATTGGACAGGGAGAATTCACCCCTCCACTTT
CASRLDRENSPLHF
>NA|TRBD1|TRBV4-1|TRBJ2-4
TGCGCCAGCAGCCAAAAACAGGGGAAAAACATTCAGTACTTC
CASSQKQGKNIQYF
>NA|TRBD1|TRBV27|TRBJ2-3
TGTGCCGTACAGGGGCGCACAGATACGCAGTATTTT
CAVQGRTDTQYF
>NA|TRBD1|TRBV19|TRBJ1-2
TGTGCCAGTAGTCCGGGACAGGACTATGGCTACACCTTC
CASSPGQDYGYTF
>NA|TRBD1|TRBV27|TRBJ1-1
TGTGCCAGCAGTTCAACGACAGGGGGAGCTTTCTTT
CASSSTTGGAFF
>NA|NA|TRBV6-5|TRBJ1-1
TGTGCCAGCATTTTCAGGGTTGACACTGAAGCTTTCTTT
CASIFRVDTEAFF
>NA|TRBD2|TRBV30|TRBJ2-7
TGTGCCTGGGGGGGGACTAGGAACTACGAGCAGTACTTC
CAWGGTRNYEQYF
>NA|TRBD1|TRBV11-3|TRBJ2-5
TGTGCCAGCAGCCAGCGGACAGGAGAAGAGACCCAGTACTTC
CASSQRTGEETQYF
>NA|TRBD2|TRBV7-7|TRBJ2-5
TGTGCCAGCAGCCCGGGGACTAGCGGAGAGACCCAGTACTTC
CASSPGTSGETQYF
>NA|TRBD1|TRBV5-1|TRBJ2-1
TGCGCCAGCACCCTGGACAGGGCCTACAATGAGCAGTTCTTC
CASTLDRAYNEQFF
>NA|TRBD2|TRBV24-1|TRBJ2-1
TGTGCCACCAGTGTAAGCGGGAACAATGAGCAGTTCTTC
CATSVSGNNEQFF
>few|NA|TRBV30|TRBJ1-3
TGTGCCTGGAGTGACAGAAACACCATATATTTT
CAWSDRNTIYF
>once|TRBD2|TRBV3-1/TRBV3-2|TRBJ2-2
TGTGCCAGCAGTCTAAGCGGGACTAGCAAAACCGGGGAGCTGTTTTTT
CASSLSGTSKTGELFF
>NA|NA|TRBV5-1|TRBJ2-5
TGCGCCAGCACTCGTGGCGGGGCGGAGGAGACCCAGTACTTC
CASTRGGAEETQYF
>NA|NA|TRBV7-2|TRBJ2-7
TGTGCCAGCAGCGCCCGACAACTTTACGAGCAGTACTTC
CASSARQLYEQYF
>NA|TRBD1|TRBV11-2|TRBJ1-2
TGTGCCAGCAGCTCCCCCGGAGGGACAGGGGAGGGATATGGCTACACCTTC
CASSSPGGTGEGYGYTF
>NA|TRBD2|TRBV9|TRBJ2-3
TGTGCCAGCAGCTTTAGCGGGGGGGAGTTCACAGATACGCAGTATTTT
CASSFSGGEFTDTQYF
>NA|NA|TRBV6-4|TRBJ1-6
TGTGCCAGCGGGGGAGGTCCGGATTCACCCCTCCACTTT
CASGGGPDSPLHF
>NA|TRBD2|TRBV5-4|TRBJ2-1
TGTGCCAGCAGCTTGGACCCTTTGGGCGGGGGGGCAGGGAATGAGCAGTTCTTC
CASSLDPLGGGAGNEQFF
>NA|NA|TRBV14|TRBJ2-3
TGTGCCAGCAGCCAAGTCGGGGGGCGGGGAGATACGCAGTATTTT
CASSQVGGRGDTQYF